The rows below give T cell receptor beta chains drawn from one sample of a study of blood T cell repertoires in COVID-19. Assay used: immunoSEQ multiplex PCR; TCRdb lists only in-frame clones, some missing. Here the sample spans 85,000 to 110,000 clones, around nine tenths being singletons. The sample comprised peripheral blood. Every receptor here comes from a human donor in a cohort sampled during active COVID-19. Both conserved end residues are part of each CDR3. The D gene is left open where the match is weak. The size field is filled for only some rows; it gives once, few, many or a size class.

TGTGCTAGTGGTTTGGAACTTGGGCAGGGGCAATGGAACACTGAAGCTTTCTTT CASGLELGQGQWNTEAFF TRBJ1-1 TRBV12-5 - -
TGTGCCATCAGTGCGAGCGGGAGGGCCGAGGCCTACGAGCAGTACTTC CAISASGRAEAYEQYF TRBJ2-7 TRBV10-3 - TRBD2
TGTGCCAGCTCGCGAGCGGGAGGGCCCCGTCATGAGCAGTTCTTC CASSRAGGPRHEQFF TRBJ2-1 TRBV18 - TRBD2
TGTGCCAGCAGTGAAAGGTTTGGAGGGAACACCGGGGAGCTGTTTTTT CASSERFGGNTGELFF TRBJ2-2 TRBV6-1 few -
TGTGCCAGCTCACGCGTACCCCGTCACCGGGACAGGGTGGGAGATACGCAGTATTTT CASSRVPRHRDRVGDTQYF TRBJ2-3 TRBV18 - TRBD1
TGTGCCAGCACCTCGAACAGGGGAAACACCATATATTTT CASTSNRGNTIYF TRBJ1-3 TRBV27 - -
TGTGCCATCACCGTCGGAGGCTTTGAGACTGAAGCTTTCTTT CAITVGGFETEAFF TRBJ1-1 TRBV10-3 - -
TGTGCCAGCAGCTTAGGGGGCTCTCCGACCCAGTACTTC CASSLGGSPTQYF TRBJ2-5 TRBV7-2 - -
TGTGCCAGTACCTCTCAGGGGGCGCGATTGGGTGGCTACACCTTC CASTSQGARLGGYTF TRBJ1-2 TRBV19 - TRBD1
TGTGCCAGCAGCTTGGGCGGGAGGGTTGATAATGAGCAGTTCTTC CASSLGGRVDNEQFF TRBJ2-1 TRBV5-4 - TRBD2
TGTGCCAGCAGAGGACAGGGTCACACTGAAGCTTTCTTT CASRGQGHTEAFF TRBJ1-1 TRBV6-5 - TRBD1
TGTGCCAGCAGCGTAGGAATCCAGGGGTCCTACGAGCAGTACTTC CASSVGIQGSYEQYF TRBJ2-7 TRBV9 - -
TGTGCCAGCAGCTTGGTAGGGGGGGCCAAAGGCTACACCTTC CASSLVGGAKGYTF TRBJ1-2 TRBV5-6 - -
TGCGCCAGCAGCTTAGGAGAGCGGAGCACTGAAGCTTTCTTT CASSLGERSTEAFF TRBJ1-1 TRBV5-1 - -
TGCAGTTGTCTGGCTAGCGCTCACGAGCAGTACTTC CSCLASAHEQYF TRBJ2-7 TRBV29-1 - -
TGCGCCAGCAGCCGCGGGGTAGCCTACAATGAGCAGTTCTTC CASSRGVAYNEQFF TRBJ2-1 TRBV10-1 - -
TGTGCCATCAGTGATGGCGGGGCGGCCCTCGGAGAGCAGTACTTC CAISDGGAALGEQYF TRBJ2-7 TRBV10-3 - -
TGTGCCAGCAGGGGGGGAGGGCGGCAGCAAATTGAAGCTTTCTTT CASRGGGRQQIEAFF TRBJ1-1 TRBV5-6 once -
TGTGCCAGCAGTTACGCCCAAGGGGCAGGTAATGAAAAACTGTTTTTT CASSYAQGAGNEKLFF TRBJ1-4 TRBV27 - -
TGTGCCAGCAGCGTAGATGCGGGACAGGGGCACGAAAAACTGTTTTTT CASSVDAGQGHEKLFF TRBJ1-4 TRBV9 - TRBD1
TGTGCCAGCAGCGATGGAGCGGGGGCTATGTATACGCAGTATTTT CASSDGAGAMYTQYF TRBJ2-3 TRBV9 - TRBD2
TGTGCCAGCAGCTTAGTGACACTTACTGAAGCTTTCTTT CASSLVTLTEAFF TRBJ1-1 TRBV7-2 - -
TGTGCCAGCAGCGACAGGGGTTATGGCTACACCTTC CASSDRGYGYTF TRBJ1-2 TRBV9 - TRBD1
TGTGCCAGCAGCTTAGGAAATAGGAGGTTCTACAATGAGCAGTTCTTC CASSLGNRRFYNEQFF TRBJ2-1 TRBV7-6 - -
TGCAGCGTGGGGGGAGAGGCTGGCACAGATACGCAGTATTTT CSVGGEAGTDTQYF TRBJ2-3 TRBV29-1 - -
TGTGCCAGCAGCTTAGTAGCGGGGGGGACAGATACGCAGTATTTT CASSLVAGGTDTQYF TRBJ2-3 TRBV7-2 - TRBD2
TGTGCCAGCAGCCAAGACAGTAACAGGGGGGGCGAGCAGTACTTC CASSQDSNRGGEQYF TRBJ2-7 TRBV14 - -
TGTGCCAGCAGGAGCACTAGCGGAGGCTGGGAGACCCAGTACTTC CASRSTSGGWETQYF TRBJ2-5 TRBV6-5 - TRBD2